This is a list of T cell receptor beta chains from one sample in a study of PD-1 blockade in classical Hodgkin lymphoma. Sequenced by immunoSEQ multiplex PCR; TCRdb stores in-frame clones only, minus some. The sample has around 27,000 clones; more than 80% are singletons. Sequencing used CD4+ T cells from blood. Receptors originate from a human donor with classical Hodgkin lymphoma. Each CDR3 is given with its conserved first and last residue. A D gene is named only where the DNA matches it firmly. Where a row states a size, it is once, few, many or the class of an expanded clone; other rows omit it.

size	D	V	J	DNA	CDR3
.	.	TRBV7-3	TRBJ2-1	TGTGCCAGCAGCTTGCCCGCCTCGAATGAGCAGTTCTTC	CASSLPASNEQFF
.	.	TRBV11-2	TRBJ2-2	TGTGCCAGCAGCTCATACACCGGGGAGCTGTTTTTT	CASSSYTGELFF
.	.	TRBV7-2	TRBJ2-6	TGTGCCAGCAGCCCCACAGGGAGCTCTGGGGCCAACGTCCTGACTTTC	CASSPTGSSGANVLTF
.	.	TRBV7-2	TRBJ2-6	TGTGCCAGCAGCTTAGCAGGGGTCCCTGGGGCCAACGTCCTGACTTTC	CASSLAGVPGANVLTF
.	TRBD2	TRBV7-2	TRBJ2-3	TGTGCCAGCAGCTTAACTAGCGGGAACACAGATACGCAGTATTTT	CASSLTSGNTDTQYF
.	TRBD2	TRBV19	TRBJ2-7	TGTGCCAGTAGTATAAGGGGATCGGGGGACTACCCCTACGAGCAGTACTTC	CASSIRGSGDYPYEQYF
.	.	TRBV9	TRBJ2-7	TGTGCCAGCAGCGTAGGACAGCTTAACTACGAGCAGTACTTC	CASSVGQLNYEQYF
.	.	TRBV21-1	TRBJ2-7	TGTGCCAGCAGCAATGGATGTAGCGGGAGTCTGGTACACGAGCAGTACTTC	CASSNGCSGSLVHEQYF
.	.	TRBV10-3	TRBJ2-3	TGTGCCACAGGGGTTAGCACAGATACGCAGTATTTT	CATGVSTDTQYF
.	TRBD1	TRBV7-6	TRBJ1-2	TGTGCCAGCAGCCCCCAGGGGGCGGGTAACTATGGCTACACCTTC	CASSPQGAGNYGYTF
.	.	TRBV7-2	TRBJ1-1	TGTGCCAGCAGCTTTGGGGGGGAAACTGAAGCTTTCTTT	CASSFGGETEAFF
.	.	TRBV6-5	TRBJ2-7	TGTGCCAGCACACCCCAGGGATCTTCCTACGAGCAGTACTTC	CASTPQGSSYEQYF
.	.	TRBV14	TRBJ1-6	TGTGCCAGCAGCCAAGAAGCAGGAACCTATAATTCACCCCTCCACTTT	CASSQEAGTYNSPLHF
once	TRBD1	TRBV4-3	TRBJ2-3	TGCGCCAGCAGCCAGGAGACAGGGGGCGCAGATACGCAGTATTTT	CASSQETGGADTQYF
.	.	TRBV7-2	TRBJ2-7	TGTGCCAGCAGCTTAAACGGTCCCTACGAGCAGTACTTC	CASSLNGPYEQYF
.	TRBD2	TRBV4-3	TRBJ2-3	TGCGCCAGCAGCCAAGAGTACACTAGCGGGACCTTAGAGACAGATACGCAGTATTTT	CASSQEYTSGTLETDTQYF
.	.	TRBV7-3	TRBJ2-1	TGTGCCAGCAGCCCCCAGGTAGGATGGGGTGATGAGCAGTTCTTC	CASSPQVGWGDEQFF
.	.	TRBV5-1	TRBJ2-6	TGCGCCAGCAGCTTGGAAGGCTCGAGGTACTCTGGGGCCAACGTCCTGACTTTC	CASSLEGSRYSGANVLTF
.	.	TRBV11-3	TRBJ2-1	TGTGCCAGCAGTCCCACCCTAGCGAACAATGAGCAGTTCTTC	CASSPTLANNEQFF
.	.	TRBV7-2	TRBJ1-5	TGTGCCAGCGGCGGGGGCAAGGATCAGCCCCAGCATTTT	CASGGGKDQPQHF
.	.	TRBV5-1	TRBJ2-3	TGCGCCAGCAGCTTGGGGCAGGGGTTCACAGATACGCAGTATTTT	CASSLGQGFTDTQYF
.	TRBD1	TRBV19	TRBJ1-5	TGTGCCAGTAGTACAGACAGGGGCCATCAGCCCCAGCATTTT	CASSTDRGHQPQHF
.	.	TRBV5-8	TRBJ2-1	TGTGCCAGCACCCGAATTACGAACAATGAGCAGTTCTTC	CASTRITNNEQFF
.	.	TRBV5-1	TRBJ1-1	TGCGCCAGCTTCCAGGGGATTCCAAACACTGAAGCTTTCTTT	CASFQGIPNTEAFF
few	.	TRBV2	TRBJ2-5	TGTGCCAGCAGTGAAGCGGGCTGGAGGACCCAGTACTTC	CASSEAGWRTQYF
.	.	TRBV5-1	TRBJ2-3	TGCGCCAGCAGCTTGGGAGGACAAAACACAGATACGCAGTATTTT	CASSLGGQNTDTQYF
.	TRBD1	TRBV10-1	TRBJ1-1	TGCGCCAGCAGTGATGGGACAGGAAGTAGGAAAGCTTTCTTT	CASSDGTGSRKAFF
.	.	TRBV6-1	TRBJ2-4	TGTGCCAGCAGTCAAGGGGGGTTAGCCAAAAACATTCAGTACTTC	CASSQGGLAKNIQYF
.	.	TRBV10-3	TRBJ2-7	TGTGCCATCTTCCGGGAGATCTCCTACGAGCAGTACTTC	CAIFREISYEQYF
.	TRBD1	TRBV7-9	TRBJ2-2	TGTGCCAGCAGCTCCGCGACAGGGGATAGCGGGGAGCTGTTTTTT	CASSSATGDSGELFF
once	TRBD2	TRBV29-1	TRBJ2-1	TGCAGCGTCGGACTAGCAGCGAATGAGCAGTTCTTC	CSVGLAANEQFF
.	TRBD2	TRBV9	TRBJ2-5	TGTGCCAGCAGCGTTGGGGGGAGGGAAGAGACCCAGTACTTC	CASSVGGREETQYF
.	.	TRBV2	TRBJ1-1	TGTGCCAGCAGGGCTGGGGGTGTCGCTGAAGCTTTCTTT	CASRAGGVAEAFF
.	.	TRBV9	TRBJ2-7	TGTGCCAGCAGCGTAGCTGGAGACCCTGTCGGCGAGCAGTACTTC	CASSVAGDPVGEQYF
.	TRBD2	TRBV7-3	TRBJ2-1	TGTGCCAGCAGCTTAGCTAGCGGGAGGGTCGACAATGAGCAGTTCTTC	CASSLASGRVDNEQFF
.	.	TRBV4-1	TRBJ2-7	TGCGCCAGCAGCCAAGACCGACACAAATACGAGCAGTACTTC	CASSQDRHKYEQYF
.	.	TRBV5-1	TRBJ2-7	TGCGCCAGCAGCCCAAACATGGACAGCGAGCAGTACTTC	CASSPNMDSEQYF
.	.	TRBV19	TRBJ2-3	TGTGCCAGTAGCTACACAGATACGCAGTATTTT	CASSYTDTQYF
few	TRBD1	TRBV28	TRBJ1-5	TGTGCCAGCAGACAGGGGGCTCTGGCCCAGCATTTT	CASRQGALAQHF
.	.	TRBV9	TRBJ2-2	TGTGCCAGCAGCGTAGGTGGAGCTGGGACAACGAACACCGGGGAGCTGTTTTTT	CASSVGGAGTTNTGELFF
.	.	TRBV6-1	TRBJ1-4	TGTGCCAGCAGTGAATTGAGGGCAACTAATGAAAAACTGTTTTTT	CASSELRATNEKLFF
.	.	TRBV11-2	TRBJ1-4	TGTGCCAGCAGCGGGCGAAATGAAAAACTGTTTTTT	CASSGRNEKLFF
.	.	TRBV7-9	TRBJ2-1	TGTGCCAGCAGCTTGACGTGGACGGCTACAGGCAATGAGCAGTTCTTC	CASSLTWTATGNEQFF
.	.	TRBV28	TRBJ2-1	TGTGCCAGCAGGGGTTACGGGGCCCGGTCCTACAATGAGCAGTTCTTC	CASRGYGARSYNEQFF